The sequence of this T cell receptor (beta chain) was determined in a study of post-analysis software for immune sequencing data. Study-level points and caveats: Included in a set of about five TRBV segments more frequent in patients than controls were TRBV5-6, TRBV5-1 and TRBV20-1. For normalized Chao1 diversity, multiple sclerosis patients scored significantly lower than controls did.

The junction had 11 bases not matched to a gene; V was cut back by 10 bases and J by 8 bases. Germline V lookup: CDR1 MGHRA, CDR2 YSYEKL. This CDR3 spans 15 amino acids. On this clonotype itself: Its cognate antigen is unknown.

Carried by the TCR beta cDNA libraries were unique molecular identifiers. Approximately 550,000 cDNA molecules came from roughly 1 to 10 million T cells. TCRdb re-called the PCR reads through MiXCR, storing one row per CDR3 protein. This table holds some 800,000 distinct CDR3 sequences, more than 45% found once. The sequencing sample was made of blood. The chain joins TRBV4-1 to TRBJ2-1; TRBD2 aligns across 13 bases. This sequence originates from a girl aged 5-17 years with multiple sclerosis. CDR3 sequence (DNA): TGCGCCATCCTCGTTTCCGGGACTAGCGGGGATGAGCAGTTCTTC. Translated, it gives CAILVSGTSGDEQFF.